This TCR beta chain originates from a study of blood T cell repertoires in COVID-19. Study as a whole: Specimens from acute and convalescent COVID-19 originated in the United States, Italy and Spain. T cells, B-cell-depleted T cells, or PBMCs provided the cDNA or gDNA that served as material.

TCRdb's table, derived via immunoSEQ multiplex PCR, lists solely in-frame clones and lacks some. This table has 70,000 to 90,000 clones, 70% to 90% appearing once. With 2 bases removed from V and 3 bases from J, the gap between germline ends came to 11 bases. The CDR3 runs to 14 residues. CDR1 and CDR2 from the germline V gene are SGHDT and YYEEEE. The clonotype was recovered from a man in his fifties or sixties with acute or convalescent COVID-19. This rearrangement joins TRBV5-6 to TRBJ2-5; D might be TRBD1 (6 bases). Sequences were obtained from peripheral blood. The CDR3 DNA sequence: TGTGCCAGCAGCTTACAGGGATGGAAAGAGACCCAGTACTTC. This encodes CASSLQGWKETQYF.